The T cell receptor beta chain under discussion was sequenced for a study of blood T cell repertoires in COVID-19. Study as a whole: There were acute and convalescent COVID-19 samples, and they came from the United States, Italy and Spain.

Germline V gene lookup returns CDR1 MNHEY and CDR2 SVGAGI. The CDR3 runs to 15 residues. The V end was cut by 0 bases, the J end by 4 bases, with 12 bases between. The Seattle site enrolled patients during active infection and followed them longitudinally. Libraries were prepared by immunoSEQ multiplex PCR; TCRdb keeps only in-frame clonotypes and omits some of them. Seen here are 150,000 to 180,000 clones, 70% to 85% observed once, and the top ten hold roughly 0.62%. Concerning this clone itself: The sample contains more than one DNA sequence encoding this CDR3.

This TCR was sampled from a man aged 55 to 70 with COVID-19, enrolled during active disease. The sequenced sample consisted of peripheral blood. The chain employs TRBV6-5 and TRBJ1-1, with D hard to call. The CDR3 sequence: CASSYSTGGGTEAFF. CDR3 coding DNA: TGTGCCAGCAGTTACTCGACGGGAGGAGGCACTGAAGCTTTCTTT.